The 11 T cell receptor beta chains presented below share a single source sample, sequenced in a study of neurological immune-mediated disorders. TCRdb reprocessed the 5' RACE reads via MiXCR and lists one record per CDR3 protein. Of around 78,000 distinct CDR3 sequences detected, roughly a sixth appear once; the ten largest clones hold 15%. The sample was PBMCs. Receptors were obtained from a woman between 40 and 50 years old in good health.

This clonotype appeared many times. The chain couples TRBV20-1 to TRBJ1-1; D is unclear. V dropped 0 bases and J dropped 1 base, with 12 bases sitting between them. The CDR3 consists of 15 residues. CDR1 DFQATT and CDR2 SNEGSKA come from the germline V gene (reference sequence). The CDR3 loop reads CSARDRRTENTEAFF. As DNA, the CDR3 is TGCAGTGCTAGAGATCGTCGGACGGAGAACACTGAAGCTTTCTTT.

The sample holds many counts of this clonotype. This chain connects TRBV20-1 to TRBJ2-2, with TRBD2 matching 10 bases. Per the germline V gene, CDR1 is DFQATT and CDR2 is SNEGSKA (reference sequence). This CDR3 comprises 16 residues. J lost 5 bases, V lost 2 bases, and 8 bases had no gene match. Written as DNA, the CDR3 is TGCAGTGCTAGACCACCAGGGACTAGCGAAACCGGGGAGCTGTTTTTT. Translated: CSARPPGTSETGELFF.

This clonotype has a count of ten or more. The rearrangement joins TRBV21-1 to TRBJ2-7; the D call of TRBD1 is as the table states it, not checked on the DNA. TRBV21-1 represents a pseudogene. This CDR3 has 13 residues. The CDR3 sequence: CASSKEGVYEQYV. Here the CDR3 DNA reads TGTGCCAGCAGCAAAGAGGGGGTATACGAGCAGTACGTC.

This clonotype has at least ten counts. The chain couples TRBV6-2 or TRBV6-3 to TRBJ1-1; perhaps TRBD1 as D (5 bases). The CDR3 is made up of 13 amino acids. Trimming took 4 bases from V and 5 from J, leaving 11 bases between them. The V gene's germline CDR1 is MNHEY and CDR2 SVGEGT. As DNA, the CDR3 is TGTGCCAGCAGTTTCATTAGGGGAACTGAAGCTTTCTTT. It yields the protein CASSFIRGTEAFF.

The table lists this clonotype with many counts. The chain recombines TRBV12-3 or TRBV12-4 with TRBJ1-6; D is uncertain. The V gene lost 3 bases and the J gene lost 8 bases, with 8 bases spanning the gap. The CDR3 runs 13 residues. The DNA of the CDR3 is TGTGCCAGCAGTTTTAAAGTAGATTCACCCCTCCACTTT. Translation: CASSFKVDSPLHF.

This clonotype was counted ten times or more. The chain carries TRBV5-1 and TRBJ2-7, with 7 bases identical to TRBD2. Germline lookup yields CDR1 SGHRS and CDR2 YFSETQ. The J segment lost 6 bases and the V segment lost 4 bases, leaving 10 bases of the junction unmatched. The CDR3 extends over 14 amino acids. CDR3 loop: CASSPGGGEAEQYF. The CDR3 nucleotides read TGCGCCAGCAGCCCCGGGGGAGGGGAGGCCGAGCAGTACTTC.

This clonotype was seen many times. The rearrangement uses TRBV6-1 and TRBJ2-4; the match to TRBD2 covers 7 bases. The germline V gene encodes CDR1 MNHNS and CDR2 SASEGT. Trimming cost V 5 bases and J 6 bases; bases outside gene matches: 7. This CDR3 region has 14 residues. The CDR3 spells CASSSGLEANIQYF. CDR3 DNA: TGTGCCAGCAGTTCCGGACTAGAGGCAAACATTCAGTACTTC.

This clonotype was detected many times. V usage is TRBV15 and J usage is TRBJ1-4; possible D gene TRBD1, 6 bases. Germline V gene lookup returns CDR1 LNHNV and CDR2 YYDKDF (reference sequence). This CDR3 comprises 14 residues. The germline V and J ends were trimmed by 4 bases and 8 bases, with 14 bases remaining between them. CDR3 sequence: CATSTRQDWEKLFF. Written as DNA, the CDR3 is TGTGCCACCAGCACAAGACAGGATTGGGAAAAACTGTTTTTT.

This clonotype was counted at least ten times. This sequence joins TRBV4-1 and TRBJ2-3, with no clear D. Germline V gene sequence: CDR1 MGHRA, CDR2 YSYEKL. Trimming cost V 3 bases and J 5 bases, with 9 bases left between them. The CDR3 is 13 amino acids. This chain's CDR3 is CASSHVGGDTQYF. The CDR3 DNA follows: TGCGCCAGCAGCCATGTAGGTGGAGATACGCAGTATTTT.

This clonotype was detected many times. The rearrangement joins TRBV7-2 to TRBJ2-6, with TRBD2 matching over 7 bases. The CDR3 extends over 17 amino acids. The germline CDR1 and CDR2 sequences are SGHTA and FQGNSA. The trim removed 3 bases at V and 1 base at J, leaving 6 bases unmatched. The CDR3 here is CASSLASGVSGANVLTF. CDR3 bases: TGTGCCAGCAGCTTGGCGAGCGGGGTGTCTGGGGCCAACGTCCTGACTTTC.

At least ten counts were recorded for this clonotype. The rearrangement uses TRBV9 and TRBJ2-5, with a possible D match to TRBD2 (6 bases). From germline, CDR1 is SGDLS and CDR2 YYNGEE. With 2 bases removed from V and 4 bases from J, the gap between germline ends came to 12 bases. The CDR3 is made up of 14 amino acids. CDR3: CASSVFAGIETQYF. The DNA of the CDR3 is TGTGCCAGCAGCGTGTTCGCGGGGATAGAGACCCAGTACTTC.